A selection of T cell receptor beta chains follows, all from one sample in a study of response to subunit inactivated influenza vaccine. One entry per CDR3 protein, called by TCRdb with MiXCR from the RT-PCR reads. Among about 780,000 distinct CDR3 sequences listed, roughly 20% were seen once. This material consisted of PBMCs from blood, taken around 5 days after vaccination. These receptors came from a man aged 50-59 years who received an inactivated influenza vaccine. Both conserved end residues are part of each CDR3. A D gene is named only where the DNA matches it firmly. Rows may omit the clone size; those that give it use once, few, many or a size class.

CDR3 DNA: TGTGCCAGTAGTATTGTAGCGGGGAGCTCCTACGAGCAGTACTTC
CDR3 protein: CASSIVAGSSYEQYF
J gene: TRBJ2-7
clone size: few
D gene: TRBD2
V gene: TRBV19

CDR3 DNA: TGTGCCATCAGTGGCGGACTTTACAATGAGCAGTTCTTC
CDR3 protein: CAISGGLYNEQFF
J gene: TRBJ2-1
clone size: many
D gene: NA
V gene: TRBV10-3

CDR3 DNA: TGTGCCAGCAGCTTAGGGATCGGGCAGGGGAGTGAGACCCAGTACTTC
CDR3 protein: CASSLGIGQGSETQYF
J gene: TRBJ2-5
clone size: NA
D gene: NA
V gene: TRBV7-2

CDR3 DNA: TGTGCCAGCAGTATCGGGACTTGGGGCTACGAGCAGTACTTC
CDR3 protein: CASSIGTWGYEQYF
J gene: TRBJ2-7
clone size: many
D gene: NA
V gene: TRBV12-3/TRBV12-4

CDR3 DNA: TGTGCCAGCAGCTTCAGAGGACAGGCTGACTATGGCTACACCTTC
CDR3 protein: CASSFRGQADYGYTF
J gene: TRBJ1-2
clone size: few
D gene: TRBD1
V gene: TRBV7-9

CDR3 DNA: TGTGCCAGCAGCTTCTTTGGGTACTACCAAGAGACCCAGTACTTC
CDR3 protein: CASSFFGYYQETQYF
J gene: TRBJ2-5
clone size: NA
D gene: NA
V gene: TRBV5-6

CDR3 DNA: TGTGCCACCAGCACATCGACAGGGAGCTCCTATAATTCACCCCTCCACTTT
CDR3 protein: CATSTSTGSSYNSPLHF
J gene: TRBJ1-6
clone size: many
D gene: TRBD1
V gene: TRBV15

CDR3 DNA: TGCAGTGCTAGAGATGCCCGGGACAGCTACGAGCAGTACTTC
CDR3 protein: CSARDARDSYEQYF
J gene: TRBJ2-7
clone size: many
D gene: TRBD1
V gene: TRBV20-1

CDR3 DNA: TGTGCCAGCAGGCCCCGGGACAGAGATAACTATGGCTACACCTTC
CDR3 protein: CASRPRDRDNYGYTF
J gene: TRBJ1-2
clone size: many
D gene: TRBD1
V gene: TRBV12-3/TRBV12-4

CDR3 DNA: TGCAGTGTGACGGCAGCCGGGAACCAGGATACGCAGTATTTT
CDR3 protein: CSVTAAGNQDTQYF
J gene: TRBJ2-3
clone size: few
D gene: NA
V gene: TRBV20-1

CDR3 DNA: TGTGCCAGCAGTCCCCGCGGGACAGGGTTGACCGGGGAGCTGTTTTTT
CDR3 protein: CASSPRGTGLTGELFF
J gene: TRBJ2-2
clone size: NA
D gene: TRBD1
V gene: TRBV28

CDR3 DNA: TGTGCCAGCAGCCAAGGACCGCGGAGGGGGGCCTACAATGAGCAGTTCTTC
CDR3 protein: CASSQGPRRGAYNEQFF
J gene: TRBJ2-1
clone size: few
D gene: NA
V gene: TRBV3-1

CDR3 DNA: TGTGCCAGCACAGCGGGGGGATTCTACAATGAGCAGTTCTTC
CDR3 protein: CASTAGGFYNEQFF
J gene: TRBJ2-1
clone size: few
D gene: TRBD2
V gene: TRBV25-1

CDR3 DNA: TGCGCCAGCAGCTTGCAGGGGGCAAATGGAAACACCATATATTTT
CDR3 protein: CASSLQGANGNTIYF
J gene: TRBJ1-3
clone size: few
D gene: TRBD1
V gene: TRBV5-1

CDR3 DNA: TGCAGTGCCGTCCGGGACTACAATGAGCAGTTCTTC
CDR3 protein: CSAVRDYNEQFF
J gene: TRBJ2-1
clone size: NA
D gene: NA
V gene: TRBV20-1

CDR3 DNA: TGTGCCAGCAGCCCCCCGGAAGGGGAGAACACTGAAGCTTTCTTT
CDR3 protein: CASSPPEGENTEAFF
J gene: TRBJ1-1
clone size: few
D gene: NA
V gene: TRBV7-2

CDR3 DNA: TGTGCCAGCAGCCAAGCACTCTACGGTGAGCAGTTCTTC
CDR3 protein: CASSQALYGEQFF
J gene: TRBJ2-1
clone size: NA
D gene: NA
V gene: TRBV3-1

CDR3 DNA: TGTGCCACCAGTGATCTAGGGACTGGGGGGGATGAGCAGTTCTTC
CDR3 protein: CATSDLGTGGDEQFF
J gene: TRBJ2-1
clone size: few
D gene: TRBD2
V gene: TRBV24-1

CDR3 DNA: TGTGCCAGCAGTTTCGCAGGGTTCTATGGCTACACCTTC
CDR3 protein: CASSFAGFYGYTF
J gene: TRBJ1-2
clone size: few
D gene: NA
V gene: TRBV12-3/TRBV12-4

CDR3 DNA: TGCAGCGTTGACAGCACCACTGAAGCTTTCTTT
CDR3 protein: CSVDSTTEAFF
J gene: TRBJ1-1
clone size: many
D gene: NA
V gene: TRBV29-1